The 28 T cell receptor beta chains given below trace back to one sample, sequenced in a study of Ad26.COV2.S vaccination and SARS-CoV-2 variants. Sample treatment: 19 received Ad26.COV2.S at low or high dose, single or two shots; 5 received placebo; per-sample allocation not given. Sampling was done on day 63 after the first vaccine or placebo injection. Clones were read by immunoSEQ multiplex PCR, and TCRdb kept only the in-frame ones, dropping some. The top ten hold 3.5% of the sample, which has 300,000 to 500,000 clones, around 85% seen once. The sequencing here drew on peripheral blood, taken in a trial of Ad26.COV2.S vaccine versus placebo. The receptors originated from a person between 18 and 65 years old who received the Ad26.COV2.S COVID-19 vaccine or a placebo.

This clone came up a few times. The rearrangement links TRBV4-1 to TRBJ1-5; TRBD1 agrees at 8 bases. The CDR3 sequence is 15 residues long. The germline gives CDR1 MGHRA, CDR2 YSYEKL. V shed 4 bases, J shed 2 bases, and the junction held 4 bases outside the gene matches. The CDR3 nucleotides read TGCGCCAGCAGCCTTTCGGACAGGGGCAATCAGCCCCAGCATTTT. It translates to CASSLSDRGNQPQHF.

The chain employs TRBV7-6 and TRBJ2-2, with D tentatively TRBD2 (5 bases). Looked up from germline, CDR1 is SGHVS and CDR2 is FNYEAQ. V was trimmed by 2 bases and J by 5 bases, leaving 9 bases between them. The CDR3 is 14 amino acids. The CDR3 DNA is TGTGCCAGCAGCTTACCCTGGACTACCGGGGAGCTGTTTTTT. Its translation: CASSLPWTTGELFF.

The J gene is TRBJ2-1, the V gene TRBV19; D is unclear. Per the germline V gene, CDR1 is LNHDA and CDR2 is SQIVND (reference sequence). The CDR3 runs 14 residues. The V end lost 0 bases, the J end lost 3 bases, and 6 bases lay between the germline ends. In nucleotides, the CDR3 is TGTGCCAGTAGTATAGAAACTAACTACAATGAGCAGTTCTTC. It encodes CASSIETNYNEQFF. Drawing the rest from reference TRBV19 and TRBJ2-1, the complete variable domain is DGGITQSPKYLFRKEGQNVTLSCEQNLNHDAMYWYRQDPGQGLRLIYYSQIVNDFQKGDIAEGYSVSREKKESFPLTVTSAQKNPTAFYLCASSIETNYNEQFFGPGTRLTVL.

The chain links TRBV3-1 (or the pseudogene TRBV3-2) to TRBJ1-6, with D tentatively TRBD1 (6 bases). V lost 5 bases and J lost 7, with 18 bases in between. This CDR3 contains 16 residues. Germline loops: CDR1 LGHDT, CDR2 YNNKEL (reference sequence). The CDR3 DNA is TGTGCCAGCAGCAGACAGGATCTTGCACGCAATTCACCCCTCCACTTT. As protein: CASSRQDLARNSPLHF.

The V call is TRBV29-1, the J call TRBJ2-5; TRBD1 might be the D (5 bases). V lost 2 bases to trimming and J lost 5 bases, with 15 bases between them. Germline CDR1 is SQVTM and CDR2 is ANQGSEA. CDR3 length equals 14 residues. The CDR3 DNA sequence: TGCAGCGTTGAATTCGTTGCAGGGTGGGAGACCCAGTACTTC. This sequence encodes CSVEFVAGWETQYF.

This chain uses TRBV27 with TRBJ1-6, with unresolved D. Germline lookup yields CDR1 MNHEY and CDR2 SMNVEV (reference sequence). The germline V and J ends were trimmed by 5 bases and 8 bases, with 22 bases remaining between them. The CDR3 loop spans 17 amino acids. This CDR3 is CASSPISLSLRDSPLHF. The DNA of the CDR3 is TGTGCCAGCAGTCCAATATCCTTGTCCCTCCGAGATTCACCCCTCCACTTT.

The table lists this clone with a count of one. The rearrangement joins TRBV27 to TRBJ1-1, with D unresolved. Trimming removed 2 bases at V and 0 bases at J, with 13 bases between. This CDR3 contains 16 residues. Germline CDR1 is MNHEY and CDR2 is SMNVEV (reference sequence). This CDR3 reads CASSLRSTPMNTEAFF. CDR3 in DNA: TGTGCCAGCAGTTTAAGGTCGACCCCGATGAACACTGAAGCTTTCTTT.

The V gene is TRBV5-1, the J gene TRBJ1-5; no reliable D call. This CDR3 comprises 15 residues. V was shortened by 0 bases and J by 4 bases, with 11 bases between the two germline ends. The V gene's germline CDR1 is SGHRS and CDR2 YFSETQ. The CDR3 DNA reads TGCGCCAGCAGCTTGGAGGCTCAGCCTAATCAGCCCCAGCATTTT. This translates into CASSLEAQPNQPQHF.

The V gene is TRBV9, the J gene TRBJ2-3; 9 bases are shared with TRBD2. Germline lookup yields CDR1 SGDLS and CDR2 YYNGEE. V was clipped by 4 bases and J by 6 bases; unmatched bases: 9. The CDR3 is 15 residues long. CDR3: CASSKGGGAADTQYF. The CDR3 DNA is TGTGCCAGCAGCAAGGGCGGGGGGGCCGCGGATACGCAGTATTTT.

The V and J genes are TRBV6-5 and TRBJ1-5; a possible D gene is TRBD1 (6 bases). V was cut by 5 bases and J by 1 base, with 9 bases left in between. CDR1 and CDR2 (germline): MNHEY, SVGAGI. The CDR3 contains 14 residues. The CDR3 protein is CASSTGSSNQPQHF. CDR3 nucleotide sequence: TGTGCCAGCAGTACAGGGAGCAGCAATCAGCCCCAGCATTTT.

In DNA form, the CDR3 reads TGTGCCAGCAGCCATTCTGAGGGGGATCAGCCCCAGCATTTT. Translation gives CASSHSEGDQPQHF. The chain employs TRBV3-1 (or the pseudogene TRBV3-2) and TRBJ1-5, with D possibly being TRBD1 (6 bases). The CDR3 has 14 residues. Germline V gives CDR1 LGHDT, CDR2 YNNKEL (reference sequence). V was clipped by 3 bases and J by 5 bases, with 11 bases between them.

The chain is built from TRBV10-1 and TRBJ1-2; no reliable D call. Germline values: CDR1 WNHNN, CDR2 SYGVQD (reference sequence). Deletions cut 3 bases from V and 2 bases from J, with 10 bases between. The CDR3 contains 14 residues. For the CDR3, the DNA is TGCGCCAGCAGTGAATCGACAATCAACTATGGCTACACCTTC. This translates into CASSESTINYGYTF.

V is TRBV7-6 and J is TRBJ2-5, with D possibly matching TRBD2 (6 bases). With 2 bases removed from V and 4 bases from J, the gap between germline ends came to 11 bases. The CDR3 covers 14 residues. CDR1 SGHVS and CDR2 FNYEAQ come from the germline V gene. The CDR3 bases are TGTGCCAGCAGCTTAACTGGGGGAGGAGAGACCCAGTACTTC. Translating gives CASSLTGGGETQYF.

The chain is built from TRBV6-5 and TRBJ2-2; no definite D call. Trimming shortened V by 0 bases and J by 7 bases, and 9 bases separated the two germline ends. The CDR3 is 14 residues long. Germline CDR1 and CDR2: MNHEY and SVGAGI. The CDR3: CASSYSRRNGELFF. DNA for the CDR3: TGTGCCAGCAGTTACTCACGGCGAAACGGGGAGCTGTTTTTT.

V usage is TRBV12-3 or TRBV12-4 and J usage is TRBJ1-5, with 7 positions matching TRBD1. The CDR3 covers 13 residues. V gave up 8 bases and J gave up 3 bases; unmatched junction bases: 4. This CDR3 is CASAGTANQPQHF. The CDR3 DNA sequence: TGTGCCAGCGCCGGGACAGCCAATCAGCCCCAGCATTTT.

This chain links TRBV3-1 (or the pseudogene TRBV3-2) with TRBJ2-7; maybe TRBD2 (6 bases). CDR1 is LGHDT, CDR2 YNNKEL, per germline (reference sequence). The CDR3 contains 16 residues. V gave up 4 bases and J gave up 0 bases, with 16 bases separating them. The CDR3 DNA sequence: TGTGCCAGCAGCCCCGACTCGAAGGAGGGCTCCTACGAGCAGTACTTC. Protein: CASSPDSKEGSYEQYF.

The chain is built from TRBV6-1 and TRBJ1-5; D gene uncertain. The CDR3 consists of 15 residues. Trimming stripped 2 bases from V and 0 bases from J, with 8 bases between. Looked up from germline, CDR1 is MNHNS and CDR2 is SASEGT. CDR3 sequence reads: CASSENYNSNQPQHF. DNA of the CDR3: TGTGCCAGCAGTGAAAATTACAATAGCAATCAGCCCCAGCATTTT.

The chain links TRBV7-2 to TRBJ2-2; D may be TRBD2 (7 bases). The CDR3 totals 18 residues. V lost 3 bases and J lost 0, with 17 bases in between. In germline, CDR1 is SGHTA, CDR2 FQGNSA. CDR3 region: CASSFSTGAGANTGELFF. Written as DNA, the CDR3 is TGTGCCAGCAGCTTCTCGACGGGGGCGGGGGCGAACACCGGGGAGCTGTTTTTT.

This clone was detected a few times. V gene TRBV27 combines with J gene TRBJ2-3; 7 bases fit TRBD2. Germline V gene data show CDR1 as MNHEY and CDR2 as SMNVEV (reference sequence). CDR3 length: 16 amino acids. The trim removed 7 bases at V and 1 base at J, leaving 11 bases unmatched. The CDR3 here is CASMGGYASGTDTQYF. CDR3 sequence (DNA): TGTGCCAGCATGGGGGGGTATGCTAGCGGCACAGATACGCAGTATTTT.

The V gene is TRBV12-3 or TRBV12-4, the J gene TRBJ1-2; tentative D call: TRBD1 (5 bases). This CDR3 has 13 residues. The V end lost 7 bases, the J end lost 0 bases, and 9 bases lay between the germline ends. CDR3 sequence (DNA): TGTGCCAGCAAGGAGGGGACTAACTATGGCTACACCTTC. It yields the protein CASKEGTNYGYTF.

The chain has TRBV2 and TRBJ2-5; D unclear. V was clipped by 3 bases and J by 0 bases, with 11 bases between them. Germline CDR1 reads SNHLY; CDR2 reads FYNNEI. CDR3 length: 15 amino acids. This CDR3 reads CASSEESRYQETQYF. The CDR3 DNA is TGTGCCAGCAGTGAGGAGAGCCGATACCAAGAGACCCAGTACTTC. The variable domain in full, completed from reference TRBV2 and TRBJ2-5, reads EPEVTQTPSHQVTQMGQEVILRCVPISNHLYFYWYRQILGQKVEFLVSFYNNEISEKSEIFDDQFSVERPDGSNFTLKIRSTKLEDSAMYFCASSEESRYQETQYFGPGTRLLVL.

V is TRBV6-2 or TRBV6-3 and J is TRBJ1-5; D is uncertain. Per the germline V gene, CDR1 is MNHEY and CDR2 is SVGEGT. CDR3 length: 12 amino acids. V lost 5 bases to trimming and J lost 12 bases, with 14 bases between them. The CDR3 sequence is CASSQTGPLQHF. Written as DNA, the CDR3 is TGTGCCAGCAGTCAAACGGGCCCCCTCCAGCATTTT.

The V gene is TRBV10-3, the J gene TRBJ2-7, with TRBD1 identical over 8 bases. CDR3 length: 14 amino acids. CDR1 ENHRY and CDR2 SYGVKD come from the germline V gene. J was trimmed by 0 bases and V by 4 bases; bases with no gene match: 2. The CDR3 nucleotides are TGTGCCATCAGTGGACAGGGGAGCTCCTACGAGCAGTACTTC. Its translation is CAISGQGSSYEQYF.

This clone has more than one count but fewer than ten. The chain recombines TRBV5-1 with TRBJ1-6, with 9 bases matching TRBD1. The J segment lost 8 bases and the V segment lost 2 bases, leaving 5 bases of the junction unmatched. This CDR3 region has 15 residues. CDR1 and CDR2 (germline): SGHRS, YFSETQ. The CDR3 loop is CASSLGTGRDSPLHF. The CDR3 DNA is TGCGCCAGCAGCTTAGGGACAGGGCGGGATTCACCCCTCCACTTT.

J is TRBJ2-1 and V is TRBV6-2 or TRBV6-3, with D perhaps TRBD2 (5 bases). V was shortened by 2 bases and J by 5 bases, with 10 bases between the two germline ends. Germline CDR1 MNHEY, CDR2 SVGEGT. The CDR3 contains 14 residues. In DNA form, the CDR3 reads TGTGCCAGCAGTTACCCAACTAGTAACAATGAGCAGTTCTTC. This translates into CASSYPTSNNEQFF.

The chain couples TRBV12-3 or TRBV12-4 to TRBJ2-5; D not certain. The V end lost 2 bases, the J end lost 5 bases, and 9 bases lay between the germline ends. This CDR3 comprises 13 residues. Here the CDR3 DNA reads TGTGCCAGCAGTTTAAGTCGGTGGGAGACCCAGTACTTC. This codes for CASSLSRWETQYF.

The V and J genes are TRBV6-1 and TRBJ2-1, with D possibly being TRBD2 (7 bases). Trimming took 3 bases from V and 0 from J, leaving 12 bases between them. There are 16 residues in the CDR3. CDR1 is MNHNS, CDR2 SASEGT, per germline. DNA of the CDR3: TGTGCCAGCAGTGAGGGGGGGCCTAGCTCCTACAATGAGCAGTTCTTC. Translated, it gives CASSEGGPSSYNEQFF.

V and J are TRBV12-3 or TRBV12-4 and TRBJ1-5; D uncertain. This CDR3 contains 13 residues. Trimming shortened V by 5 bases and J by 9 bases, and 14 bases separated the two germline ends. The CDR3 loop is CASSPRQVMPQHF. The CDR3, as DNA: TGTGCCAGCAGTCCCAGGCAGGTAATGCCCCAGCATTTT.